This T cell receptor (beta chain) was sequenced in a study of CD8 T cell repertoires and HIV-1 epitope variants. The wider study: Equal numbers of autologous T cell-negative cells presented antigen to enriched T cells. IL-2, IL-7 and IL-15 were added on days 3 and 7 of approximately 10-day cultures.

Germline CDR1 SGHAT, CDR2 FQDESV (reference sequence). The V end lost 2 bases, the J end lost 3 bases, and 13 bases lay between the germline ends. CDR3 length: 15 amino acids. Study-wide points: No clonotypes responded to the TAALDMSHF plasma variant; five or six recognized KF9, one HW9.

Concerning this clone itself: What it binds is unknown.

Profiled with immunoSEQ multiplex PCR; TCRdb holds only in-frame clones, not every one. This sample carries about 5,100 clones, more than 50% of them seen once, and the ten largest clones take around 46%. The sample taken for sequencing was cultured CD8+ T cells derived from PBMCs. The TCR originated in a male donor with HIV. The chain employs TRBV11-1 and TRBJ2-5, with TRBD1 as a possible D gene (7 bases). The CDR3 bases are TGTGCCAGCAGCTTACGGCGCAGGGGGGAAGAGACCCAGTACTTC. This translates into CASSLRRRGEETQYF.